This TCR beta chain was sequenced during a study of blood T cell repertoires in COVID-19. Study background: The United States, Italy and Spain were the sources of the acute and convalescent COVID-19 samples. Sample material is recorded as cDNA or gDNA derived from T cells, B-cell-depleted T cells, or PBMCs.

Original methodology: Amplification from reference gene primers served as the basis for estimated nucleated cell counts. Repertoires were generated with immunoSEQ multiplex PCR, while TCRdb's copy carries only in-frame clones and drops some. V and J calls and clone size are copied from that table; D and trimming were computed from the DNA. Of approximately 150,000 clones in the sample, approximately 90% are singletons; the top ten hold less than 5%. After removal of 6 bases from V and 2 bases from J, the junction contained 8 bases not matched to a gene. Looked up from germline, CDR1 is SGHVS and CDR2 is FQNEAQ. The CDR3 loop spans 15 amino acids.

The sample consisted of peripheral blood. The chain combines TRBV7-8 with TRBJ1-1; 8 bases agree with TRBD1. The receptor was derived from a woman aged 60-70 years who had recovered from COVID-19. CDR3 residues: CASSLMTGVNTEAFF. The CDR3 bases are TGTGCCAGCAGTCTAATGACAGGGGTCAACACTGAAGCTTTCTTT.